Listed below are T cell receptor beta chains from one sample, sequenced in a study of blood T cell repertoires in COVID-19. The table came from immunoSEQ multiplex PCR; TCRdb's copy has only in-frame clones and leaves some out. The data hold approximately 260,000 clones, with 80% to 90% observed a single time. Specimen: peripheral blood. The receptors were sampled from a woman in her 70s with COVID-19, enrolled during active disease. Each CDR3 is given with its conserved first and last residue.

length: 14; J: TRBJ2-7; V: TRBV15; CDR3: CATSRLTGNYEQYF
length: 12; J: TRBJ2-1; V: TRBV30; CDR3: CAWRLAITQQFF
length: 13; J: TRBJ1-1; V: TRBV3-1/TRBV3-2; CDR3: CASSPSFSTEAFF
length: 15; J: TRBJ2-7; V: TRBV11-1; CDR3: CASSLALEWSYEQYF
length: 15; J: TRBJ2-5; V: TRBV11-2; CDR3: CASSLLRLAQETQYF
length: 14; J: TRBJ2-7; V: TRBV7-8; CDR3: CASSLGAGINEQYF
length: 14; J: TRBJ2-7; V: TRBV6-5; CDR3: CASSYSFSEYEQYF
length: 15; J: TRBJ1-4; V: TRBV28; CDR3: CASSLYDRGNEKLFF
length: 15; J: TRBJ1-2; V: TRBV18; CDR3: CASSPQGQLNYGYTF
length: 13; J: TRBJ1-1; V: TRBV27; CDR3: CASSLGGFTEAFF
length: 14; J: TRBJ2-7; V: TRBV11-3; CDR3: CASSFRTGWYEQYF
length: 14; J: TRBJ1-3; V: TRBV2; CDR3: CASRKEGVGNTIYF
length: 15; J: TRBJ2-7; V: TRBV11-3; CDR3: CASSLTSGRAYEQYF
length: 13; J: TRBJ1-3; V: TRBV28; CDR3: CASSRGFGNTIYF
length: 12; J: TRBJ1-5; V: TRBV7-9; CDR3: CASSINDQPQHF
length: 13; J: TRBJ1-5; V: TRBV28; CDR3: CASSLGVMDRGHF
length: 14; J: TRBJ2-7; V: TRBV18; CDR3: CASSLGRGGYEQYF
length: 16; J: TRBJ2-2; V: TRBV5-1; CDR3: CASSETSGRAIGELFF
length: 14; J: TRBJ2-3; V: TRBV6-1; CDR3: CASSEGLAVDTQYF
length: 13; J: TRBJ1-1; V: TRBV7-3; CDR3: CATRRDANTEAFF
length: 14; J: TRBJ2-7; V: TRBV20-1; CDR3: CSASDARGQYEQYF
length: 14; J: TRBJ1-2; V: TRBV19; CDR3: CASSPSGGVDGYTF
length: 16; J: TRBJ1-5; V: TRBV3-1/TRBV3-2; CDR3: CASSLRGQGYNQPQHF
length: 16; J: TRBJ1-2; V: TRBV10-3; CDR3: CATRDRGIFADYGYTF
length: 15; J: TRBJ1-6; V: TRBV4-2; CDR3: CASSQGRDRDSPLHF
length: 15; J: TRBJ2-1; V: TRBV7-9; CDR3: CASSSGTSVPNEQFF
length: 15; J: TRBJ2-1; V: TRBV27; CDR3: CASSRSEVTYNEQFF
length: 16; J: TRBJ2-2; V: TRBV6-5; CDR3: CASSYSLGDGTGELFF
length: 11; J: TRBJ1-2; V: TRBV20-1; CDR3: CSARTGSGYTF
length: 17; J: TRBJ2-7; V: TRBV11-2; CDR3: CASTPGGTQGQSYEQYF
length: 15; J: TRBJ1-1; V: TRBV5-1; CDR3: CASSSPDRGDTEAFF
length: 13; J: TRBJ1-4; V: TRBV6-5; CDR3: CASSQTGVGKLFF
length: 18; J: TRBJ1-3; V: TRBV13; CDR3: CASTRGWGLLSSGNTIYF
length: 14; J: TRBJ1-1; V: TRBV5-5; CDR3: CASSLGRGNTEAFF
length: 12; J: TRBJ2-5; V: TRBV6-5; CDR3: CASSWEGETQYF
length: 12; J: TRBJ1-1; V: TRBV27; CDR3: CASSYRGTEAFF
length: 14; J: TRBJ2-1; V: TRBV5-6; CDR3: CASSSGLAGEKQFF
length: 18; J: TRBJ2-6; V: TRBV28; CDR3: CASSARQGVHSGANVLTF
length: 17; J: TRBJ2-7; V: TRBV4-1; CDR3: CASSLGGTSGIFDEQYF
length: 16; J: TRBJ2-3; V: TRBV7-3; CDR3: CASSLRQGRLGDTQYF
length: 15; J: TRBJ1-5; V: TRBV19; CDR3: CASTTGHYSNQPQHF
length: 15; J: TRBJ2-7; V: TRBV13; CDR3: CASTRTPYQAYEQYF
length: 15; J: TRBJ1-5; V: TRBV2; CDR3: CASRATGGSNQPQHF
length: 13; J: TRBJ2-7; V: TRBV2; CDR3: CASRAGASYEQYF
length: 14; J: TRBJ2-5; V: TRBV27; CDR3: CASSLWGSQETQYF
length: 13; J: TRBJ2-3; V: TRBV6-6; CDR3: CASSYFGEDTQYF
length: 17; J: TRBJ2-7; V: TRBV4-3; CDR3: CASSQDWTGTISYEQYF
length: 14; J: TRBJ2-2; V: TRBV6-5; CDR3: CASSDRGFTGELFF
length: 17; J: TRBJ1-3; V: TRBV4-2; CDR3: CASSQELTQSSGNTIYF
length: 15; J: TRBJ2-7; V: TRBV27; CDR3: CASGRGGSTSYEQYF
length: 17; J: TRBJ1-4; V: TRBV6-6; CDR3: CASSQTGIVATNEKLFF
length: 14; J: TRBJ2-7; V: TRBV30; CDR3: CAWGFSGVYYEQYF
length: 15; J: TRBJ1-5; V: TRBV4-1; CDR3: CASSHNRGEGQPQHF
length: 16; J: TRBJ1-1; V: TRBV6-5; CDR3: CASSYLGKGLNTEAFF